This T cell receptor beta chain emerged from a study of T cell repertoires in aging, cancer and after chemotherapy. Study as a whole: Patients with glioblastoma brain tumors were sampled before and after temozolomide-based therapy.

Rearranged V-D-J TRB sequences were amplified with a mixed TRB-A/B primer pool. TCRdb independently ran MiXCR on the multiplex PCR reads; one entry per CDR3 protein. The sample lists over 6,500 distinct CDR3 sequences, roughly 51% seen once, with around 1.9% in the top ten. Note on this clonotype: What it binds is unknown.

Whole-study findings and limits: Age-matched healthy donors had significantly more diverse, less clonal blood TCR repertoires than untreated cancer patients. In each cancer cohort, median generation probability increased across chemotherapy, suggesting thymic output rebounded. Healthy donors lost TCR diversity with age mainly through richness, cancer patients through richness and evenness.

The template was genomic DNA from peripheral blood, not RNA. The clonotype was recovered from a human donor with a solid tumor. Input material: blood.

The CDR3 DNA reads as TGTGCCAGCAGTTTATTGGGACAGGCTTACGAGCAGTACTTC. It encodes CASSLLGQAYEQYF. This sequence joins TRBV28 and TRBJ2-7; TRBD1 aligns across 8 bases. There are 14 residues in the CDR3. Germline V gives CDR1 MDHEN, CDR2 SYDVKM. With V trimmed by 1 base and J by 4 bases, 3 bases remained unmatched. Looking up the rest from reference TRBV28 and TRBJ2-7 gives the full variable domain: DVKVTQSSRYLVKRTGEKVFLECVQDMDHENMFWYRQDPGLGLRLIYFSYDVKMKEKGDIPEGYSVSREKKERFSLILESASTNQTSMYLCASSLLGQAYEQYFGPGTRLTVT.